This note documents a single T cell receptor beta chain sequence. Its antigen is as yet unknown. Only in-frame clones appear in the TCRdb table, and some are missing; sequencing was by immunoSEQ multiplex PCR. The sample has under 140,000 clones, roughly 90% seen once. The sample belongs to a study of cytomegalovirus exposure and HLA in healthy donors. Study-wide results and limits: Reported results showed that the classifier diagnosed cytomegalovirus status with high specificity and sensitivity. Specific recognition of CMV antigens was confirmed in vitro for a few chains (all CMV-associated).

The CDR3 sequence is 19 residues long. V was cut by 4 bases and J by 2 bases, with 21 bases left in between. Looked up from germline, CDR1 is SEHNR and CDR2 is FQNEAQ (reference sequence). Sequencing input: PBMCs. This chain connects TRBV7-9 to TRBJ1-6, with D possibly being TRBD1 (5 bases). The origin of this receptor is a woman under 40 in good health and CMV-seropositive. The chain's CDR3 is CASSSPGTPKSTYNSPLHF. The CDR3, as DNA: TGTGCCAGCAGCTCACCCGGGACTCCAAAGTCCACCTATAATTCACCCCTCCACTTT.